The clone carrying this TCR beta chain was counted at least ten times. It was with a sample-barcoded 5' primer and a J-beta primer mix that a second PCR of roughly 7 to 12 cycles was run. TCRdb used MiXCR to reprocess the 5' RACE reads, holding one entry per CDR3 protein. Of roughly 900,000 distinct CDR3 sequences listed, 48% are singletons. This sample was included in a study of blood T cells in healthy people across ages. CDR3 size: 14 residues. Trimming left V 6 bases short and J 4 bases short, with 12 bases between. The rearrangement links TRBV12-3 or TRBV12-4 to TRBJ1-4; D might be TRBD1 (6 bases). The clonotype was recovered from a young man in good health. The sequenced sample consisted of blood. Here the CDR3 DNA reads TGTGCCAGCAGCCTCAGGGGTGGTAATGAAAAACTGTTTTTT. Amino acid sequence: CASSLRGGNEKLFF.